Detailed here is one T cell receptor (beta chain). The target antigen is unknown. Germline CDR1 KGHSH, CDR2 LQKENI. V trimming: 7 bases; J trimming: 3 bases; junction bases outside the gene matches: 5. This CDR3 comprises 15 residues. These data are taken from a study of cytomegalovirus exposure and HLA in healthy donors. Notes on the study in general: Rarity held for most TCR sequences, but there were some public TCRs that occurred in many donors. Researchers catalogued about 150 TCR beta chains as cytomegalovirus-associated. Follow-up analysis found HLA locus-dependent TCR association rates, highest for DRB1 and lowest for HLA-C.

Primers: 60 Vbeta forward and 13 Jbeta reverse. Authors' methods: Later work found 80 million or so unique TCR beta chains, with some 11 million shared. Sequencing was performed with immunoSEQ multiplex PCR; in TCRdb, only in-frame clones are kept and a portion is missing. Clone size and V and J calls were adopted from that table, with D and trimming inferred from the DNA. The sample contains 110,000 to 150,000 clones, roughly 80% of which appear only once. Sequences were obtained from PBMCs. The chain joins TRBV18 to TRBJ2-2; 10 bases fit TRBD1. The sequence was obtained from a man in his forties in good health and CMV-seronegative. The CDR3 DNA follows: TGTGCCAGCTACCTGACAGGGGGCGACACCGGGGAGCTGTTTTTT. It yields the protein CASYLTGGDTGELFF. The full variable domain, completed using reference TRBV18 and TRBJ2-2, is NAGVMQNPRHLVRRRGQEARLRCSPMKGHSHVYWYRQLPEEGLKFMVYLQKENIIDESGMPKERFSAEFPKEGPSILRIQQVVRGDSAAYFCASYLTGGDTGELFFGEGSRLTVL.